The rows below give T cell receptor beta chains drawn from one sample of a study of T cell repertoires in cytomegalovirus infection. TCRdb reanalysed the reads using MiXCR and keeps one entry per CDR3 protein. The data show hundreds of thousands of distinct CDR3 sequences, with about a third seen just once and 2.5% to 3.5% held by the top ten. The source material was PBMCs. These TCRs come from a human donor in good health (CMV status not recorded). Some clones in this sample may be carry-over from other donors' samples. The CDR3 runs from the conserved cysteine through the conserved F or W. The order of the fields is V gene, D gene, J gene, clone size, CDR3 protein, CDR3 DNA. The D gene is left open where the match is weak. Not all rows give a size; the values are once, few, many and, for expanded clones, a class.

>TRBV7-2|TRBD1|TRBJ1-4|few
CASSRTGGSEKLFF
TGTGCCAGCAGCAGGACAGGGGGAAGTGAAAAACTGTTTTTT
>TRBV7-2|TRBD2|TRBJ2-3|NA
CASSFETSGRADTQYF
TGTGCCAGCAGCTTCGAGACTAGCGGGAGGGCAGATACGCAGTATTTT
>TRBV7-9|NA|TRBJ2-1|NA
CASSFRVRGTNEQFF
TGTGCCAGCAGCTTTAGGGTGAGAGGGACGAATGAGCAGTTCTTC
>TRBV28|NA|TRBJ2-3|NA
CASSNRKRGVDTQCF
TGTGCCAGCAGTAACCGCAAGAGGGGGGTAGATACGCAGTGTTTT
>TRBV7-9|NA|TRBJ1-3|once
CASSRTDGPAQKTIYF
TGTGCCAGCAGCAGGACGGACGGTCCAGCGCAAAAGACCATATATTTT
>TRBV28|TRBD2|TRBJ2-1|NA
CASSSVKGLAGVDEQFF
TGTGCCAGCAGTTCAGTCAAGGGACTAGCGGGAGTCGATGAGCAGTTCTTC
>TRBV7-9|NA|TRBJ1-2|NA
CASTPAQDLPRWGYTF
TGTGCCAGCACCCCCGCTCAGGACTTACCGAGGTGGGGCTACACCTTC
>TRBV7-8|TRBD2|TRBJ2-7|many
CASSLPRTSGPSYEQYF
TGTGCCAGCAGCTTACCCCGGACTAGCGGGCCCTCCTACGAGCAGTACTTC
>TRBV28|NA|TRBJ2-1|many
CASSPLESSYNEQFF
TGTGCCAGCAGCCCCCTCGAAAGCTCCTACAATGAGCAGTTCTTC
>TRBV12-3/TRBV12-4|TRBD1|TRBJ1-2|few
CASSLGGQASYGYTF
TGTGCCAGCAGCCTAGGCGGACAGGCCTCGTATGGCTACACCTTC
>TRBV4-1|NA|TRBJ1-3|NA
CASSQVGRSSGNTIYF
TGCGCCAGCAGCCAGGTAGGACGGAGCTCTGGAAACACCATATATTTT
>TRBV6-5|TRBD1|TRBJ1-2|NA
CASRGGTDTNYGYTF
TGTGCCAGCAGGGGCGGGACAGATACTAACTATGGCTACACCTTC
>TRBV19|NA|TRBJ2-2|few
CASGFGTQNTGELFF
TGTGCCAGCGGCTTCGGGACACAGAACACCGGGGAGCTGTTTTTT
>TRBV28|NA|TRBJ2-4|NA
CASSPGTDIAKNIQYF
TGTGCCAGCAGCCCCGGGACTGATATAGCCAAAAACATTCAGTACTTC
>TRBV11-1|NA|TRBJ1-1|few
CASSPGRISNTEAFF
TGTGCCAGCAGCCCCGGGAGGATTTCGAACACTGAAGCTTTCTTT
>TRBV6-1|NA|TRBJ1-5|NA
CASRVRLRDTFQPQHF
TGTGCCAGCAGAGTCCGACTTAGGGACACTTTCCAGCCCCAGCATTTT